Following are 31 T cell receptor beta chains from one sample sequenced in a study of long-term antiretroviral therapy in people with HIV. This was the immunoSEQ v3.0 assay at survey level. Repertoires were generated with immunoSEQ multiplex PCR, while TCRdb's copy carries only in-frame clones and drops some. The data show some 25,000 clones, approximately 90% seen once. This material consisted of unsorted PBMCs, taken 1.9 years after starting antiretroviral therapy. The origin of the receptors is a woman aged 30 to 39 with HIV.

The rearrangement links TRBV13 to TRBJ1-3; 7 bases fit TRBD1. V dropped 5 bases and J dropped 7; count of bases not matched to a gene: 11. Per germline, CDR1 PRHDT and CDR2 FYEKMQ (reference sequence). The CDR3 extends over 15 amino acids. The CDR3 spells CASSPETGQENTIYF. In DNA form, the CDR3 reads TGTGCCAGCAGCCCCGAAACAGGACAGGAGAACACCATATATTTT.

The rearrangement links TRBV5-1 to TRBJ2-3; 7 bases are shared with TRBD1. J gave up 1 base and V 0 bases, and 8 bases lay outside the gene matches. From germline, CDR1 is SGHRS and CDR2 YFSETQ. This CDR3 contains 17 residues. The CDR3 DNA sequence: TGCGCCAGCAGCTTGGCACCGCAGGGGGTGCGCACAGATACGCAGTATTTT. It is translated as CASSLAPQGVRTDTQYF.

The chain combines TRBV7-9 with TRBJ2-7; no definite D call. There are 13 residues in the CDR3. Trimming removed 1 base from V and 5 bases from J, with 9 bases in between. Looked up from germline, CDR1 is SEHNR and CDR2 is FQNEAQ (reference sequence). The CDR3 here is CASSLDASDEQYV. In nucleotides, the CDR3 is TGTGCCAGCAGCTTAGATGCGTCGGACGAGCAGTACGTC.

The chain joins TRBV10-3 to TRBJ1-2, with D unclear. V shed 10 bases and J shed 3 bases, with 24 bases lying between them. The CDR3 has 16 amino acids. Germline CDR1 reads ENHRY; CDR2 reads SYGVKD. The CDR3 DNA is TGTGCCACCTCAGTCCCCATAGGGAGCGTCGACTATGGCTACACCTTC. Translation gives CATSVPIGSVDYGYTF.

The chain joins TRBV2 to TRBJ1-1; D is unresolved. In germline, CDR1 is SNHLY, CDR2 FYNNEI. The CDR3 sequence is 13 residues long. Trimming left V 4 bases short and J 1 base short, with 7 bases between. As DNA, the CDR3 is TGTGCCAGCAGTGTCCGGCCGAACACTGAAGCTTTCTTT. Protein: CASSVRPNTEAFF.

The chain joins TRBV18 to TRBJ2-5; no clear D. Germline-derived CDR1 and CDR2 are KGHSH and LQKENI. The CDR3 is made up of 13 amino acids. V lost 1 base and J lost 5, with 8 bases in between. The CDR3 DNA reads TGTGCCAGCTCACCACGGGTTCGGGAGACCCAGTACTTC. It codes for CASSPRVRETQYF.

The chain employs TRBV6-1 and TRBJ1-1; TRBD1 aligns across 9 bases. This CDR3 contains 12 residues. From germline, CDR1 is MNHNS and CDR2 SASEGT. Trimming at V came to 7 bases and at J to 8 bases, leaving 5 bases not matched to a gene. The CDR3 DNA reads as TGTGCCAGCAATCCCGGACAGGGGGAAGCTTTCTTT. Encoded protein: CASNPGQGEAFF.

This clone is a singleton in its sample. The rearrangement joins TRBV7-9 to TRBJ2-3; 10 nucleotides line up with TRBD2. After removal of 5 bases from V and 4 bases from J, the junction contained 6 bases not matched to a gene. The CDR3 is made up of 15 amino acids. Germline CDR1 reads SEHNR; CDR2 reads FQNEAQ (reference sequence). CDR3 nucleotide sequence: TGTGCCAGCAGCCAAAGCGGGGGGGCAGCAGATACGCAGTATTTT. Its protein is CASSQSGGAADTQYF.

The rearrangement joins TRBV7-8 to TRBJ1-1; TRBD1 agrees at 9 bases. The CDR3 extends over 17 amino acids. Trimming cost V 5 bases and J 1 base; bases outside gene matches: 11. CDR1 and CDR2 (germline): SGHVS, FQNEAQ. CDR3: CASSPFWTGDKNTEAFF. The CDR3 nucleotides are TGTGCCAGCAGCCCATTTTGGACAGGGGACAAGAACACTGAAGCTTTCTTT.

The V call is TRBV5-6, the J call TRBJ2-2; the D is unclear. V was clipped by 3 bases and J by 1 base, with 1 base between them. The CDR3 sequence is 12 residues long. Germline assignment: CDR1 SGHDT and CDR2 YYEEEE. This CDR3 is CASSWNTGELFF. In DNA form, the CDR3 reads TGTGCCAGCAGCTGGAACACCGGGGAGCTGTTTTTT.

The chain employs TRBV19 and TRBJ1-3; TRBD1 aligns across 7 bases. The CDR3 has 17 amino acids. The germline gives CDR1 LNHDA, CDR2 SQIVND (reference sequence). Trimming cost V 4 bases and J 0 bases; bases outside gene matches: 9. The CDR3 nucleotides are TGTGCCAGTAGTACGACAGGGTTTTGGAGCTCTGGAAACACCATATATTTT. Encoded protein: CASSTTGFWSSGNTIYF.

V is TRBV6-5 and J is TRBJ1-1, with a tentative D call TRBD1 (6 bases). The CDR3 length is 14 residues. Trimming took off 5 bases at V and 3 bases at J, with 13 bases between the two ends. The V gene's germline CDR1 is MNHEY and CDR2 SVGAGI. This CDR3 reads CASSDGTRDTEAFF. CDR3 coding DNA: TGTGCCAGCAGTGACGGGACAAGGGACACTGAAGCTTTCTTT.

The V gene is TRBV7-2, the J gene TRBJ2-3; 14 bases are a match to TRBD2. The J segment lost 9 bases and the V segment lost 3 bases, leaving 17 bases of the junction unmatched. CDR3 length: 19 amino acids. The germline gives CDR1 SGHTA, CDR2 FQGNSA. In DNA, the CDR3 is TGTGCCAGCAGCTTCTCGGCCGGGACTAGCGGGGGTCCACAAAGCACGCAGTATTTT. As protein: CASSFSAGTSGGPQSTQYF. Complete variable domain (other parts from reference TRBV7-2 and TRBJ2-3): GAGVSQSPSNKVTEKGKDVELRCDPISGHTALYWYRQSLGQGLEFLIYFQGNSAPDKSGLPSDRFSAERTGGSVSTLTIQRTQQEDSAVYLCASSFSAGTSGGPQSTQYFGPGTRLTVL.

The chain couples TRBV5-4 to TRBJ1-2; 7 bases fit TRBD1. CDR1 and CDR2 (germline): SGHNT, YYREEE (reference sequence). J lost 1 base, V lost 4 bases, and 10 bases had no gene match. CDR3 length equals 16 residues. The CDR3 reads CASSPRNRGDNYGYTF. In DNA form, the CDR3 reads TGTGCCAGCAGCCCGAGGAACAGGGGAGATAACTATGGCTACACCTTC.

This clone occurred a few times. The V gene is TRBV15, the J gene TRBJ2-2; D may be TRBD1 (6 bases). Germline V gene lookup returns CDR1 LNHNV and CDR2 YYDKDF (reference sequence). V shed 2 bases and J shed 4 bases, with 14 bases lying between them. This CDR3 spans 16 amino acids. CDR3 in amino acids: CATSRSRDIGTGELFF. CDR3 DNA sequence: TGTGCCACCAGCAGATCCCGGGACATAGGCACCGGGGAGCTGTTTTTT. Drawing the rest from reference TRBV15 and TRBJ2-2, the complete variable domain is DAMVIQNPRYQVTQFGKPVTLSCSQTLNHNVMYWYQQKSSQAPKLLFHYYDKDFNNEADTPDNFQSRRPNTSFCFLDIRSPGLGDTAMYLCATSRSRDIGTGELFFGEGSRLTVL.

V usage is TRBV18 and J usage is TRBJ2-5; TRBD1 is a possible D gene (6 bases). CDR1 and CDR2 from the germline V gene are KGHSH and LQKENI. The CDR3 runs to 14 residues. Trimming pared 2 bases from V and 2 bases from J, leaving 9 bases between. CDR3 DNA sequence: TGTGCCAGCTCACCATTGGGGGCTCAAGAGACCCAGTACTTC. Protein product: CASSPLGAQETQYF. The full variable domain, rest sourced from reference TRBV18 and TRBJ2-5, is NAGVMQNPRHLVRRRGQEARLRCSPMKGHSHVYWYRQLPEEGLKFMVYLQKENIIDESGMPKERFSAEFPKEGPSILRIQQVVRGDSAAYFCASSPLGAQETQYFGPGTRLLVL.

The CDR3 region is CAISDYRNTEAFF. In DNA, the CDR3 is TGTGCCATCAGTGACTACCGGAACACTGAAGCTTTCTTT. The J gene is TRBJ1-1, the V gene TRBV10-3; unclear D gene. This CDR3 contains 13 residues. Between the trimmed V and J ends, which lost 3 bases and 1 base, there was a span of 6 bases. Germline CDR1 reads ENHRY; CDR2 reads SYGVKD.

V usage is TRBV2 and J usage is TRBJ2-2; weak D call: TRBD1 (5 bases). Germline values: CDR1 SNHLY, CDR2 FYNNEI. The CDR3 has 16 residues. The germline V and J ends were trimmed by 5 bases and 1 base, with 14 bases remaining between them. For the CDR3, the DNA is TGTGCCAGCAGTCCACTTATGACAGTGAACACCGGGGAGCTGTTTTTT. Translation: CASSPLMTVNTGELFF.

J is TRBJ2-1 and V is TRBV25-1; 8 positions match TRBD2. In germline, CDR1 is MGHDK, CDR2 SYGVNS. This CDR3 is 14 amino acids long. V lost 2 bases and J lost 13; bases outside the gene matches: 10. The chain's CDR3 is CASSEPHREGIQFF. The CDR3 region has the DNA TGTGCCAGCAGTGAACCGCACCGGGAGGGGATACAGTTCTTC.

This clone was recorded only once. The chain links TRBV29-1 to TRBJ1-1; D is perhaps TRBD1 (6 bases). Trimming left V 5 bases short and J 6 bases short, with 19 bases between. The CDR3 is 14 residues long. Per germline, CDR1 SQVTM and CDR2 ANQGSEA. CDR3 coding DNA: TGCAGCGTTAATCCGCAGGGGAGAGGCGCTGAAGCTTTCTTT. Protein: CSVNPQGRGAEAFF.

The genes are TRBV4-1 and TRBJ2-3; possibly TRBD2 for D (7 bases). The CDR3 covers 15 residues. V dropped 2 bases and J dropped 0 bases, with 9 bases sitting between them. CDR1 and CDR2 (germline): MGHRA, YSYEKL. This chain's CDR3 is CASSQRGGSTDTQYF. The CDR3 DNA reads as TGCGCCAGCAGCCAAAGGGGGGGAAGCACAGATACGCAGTATTTT.

V and J are TRBV5-1 and TRBJ1-1; no firm D call. CDR1 is SGHRS and CDR2 is YFSETQ in the germline V gene. CDR3 length: 14 residues. V was trimmed by 7 bases and J by 0 bases, leaving 13 bases between them. CDR3 DNA sequence: TGCGCCAGCGGGTTATCAGGACTGAACACTGAAGCTTTCTTT. Its protein is CASGLSGLNTEAFF.

The V gene is TRBV27, the J gene TRBJ1-1, with D unclear. The CDR3 extends over 14 amino acids. Trimming cost V 3 bases and J 1 base, with 9 bases left between them. Germline CDR1 MNHEY, CDR2 SMNVEV (reference sequence). For the CDR3, the DNA is TGTGCCAGCAGTTTGAACGGAGCGAACACTGAAGCTTTCTTT. Translation: CASSLNGANTEAFF.

V is TRBV18 and J is TRBJ2-5; 9 bases fit TRBD2. This CDR3 has 16 amino acids. Germline-derived CDR1 and CDR2 are KGHSH and LQKENI. J lost 2 bases, V lost 3 bases, and 7 bases had no gene match. CDR3 sequence: CASSPQRGAAQETQYF. For the CDR3, the DNA is TGTGCCAGCTCACCTCAGCGGGGGGCGGCTCAAGAGACCCAGTACTTC.

V usage is TRBV19 and J usage is TRBJ1-2; D ambiguous. The germline V gene has CDR1 LNHDA and CDR2 SQIVND (reference sequence). V lost 3 bases, J lost 3 bases, and 8 bases lay in between. This CDR3 contains 13 residues. The CDR3 loop reads CASSIGTDYGYTF. CDR3 coding DNA: TGTGCCAGTAGTATTGGTACAGACTATGGCTACACCTTC.

This clone was recorded only once. The V call is TRBV27, the J call TRBJ1-1, with TRBD1 as a possible D gene (5 bases). The CDR3 sequence is 15 residues long. V dropped 0 bases and J dropped 1 base, with 9 bases sitting between them. Germline V gene lookup returns CDR1 MNHEY and CDR2 SMNVEV (reference sequence). CDR3 residues: CASSLSPQGNTEAFF. The CDR3 DNA reads TGTGCCAGCAGTTTATCCCCCCAGGGGAACACTGAAGCTTTCTTT.

The chain links TRBV7-9 to TRBJ1-1, with 8 bases aligning to TRBD1. This CDR3 has 13 residues. Trimming removed 5 bases from V and 4 bases from J; junction bases left unmatched: 3. CDR1 and CDR2 from the germline V gene are SEHNR and FQNEAQ (reference sequence). The CDR3 nucleotides are TGTGCCAGCAGCGAAGGACAGGGCACTGAAGCTTTCTTT. Protein sequence: CASSEGQGTEAFF.

The chain links TRBV2 to TRBJ1-6; D gene uncertain. Between the trimmed V and J ends, which lost 5 bases and 7 bases, there was a span of 12 bases. The CDR3 runs to 14 residues. Germline-derived CDR1 and CDR2 are SNHLY and FYNNEI. The CDR3 here is CASSTFPLNSPLHF. The CDR3 DNA is TGTGCCAGCAGTACCTTCCCCTTGAATTCACCCCTCCACTTT.

This clone was counted a single time. DNA of the CDR3: TGTGCCAGCAGTTTCAGTCGGAGGGGCAATGAGCAGTTCTTC. This encodes CASSFSRRGNEQFF. This chain links TRBV27 with TRBJ2-1; weak D call: TRBD2 (6 bases). The V gene lost 3 bases and the J gene lost 6 bases, with 12 bases spanning the gap. CDR3 length: 14 amino acids. The germline gives CDR1 MNHEY, CDR2 SMNVEV (reference sequence).

This clone came up a few times. The chain links TRBV4-1 to TRBJ1-2, with D possibly being TRBD1 (5 bases). The V gene's germline CDR1 is MGHRA and CDR2 YSYEKL. CDR3 size: 14 residues. The V gene lost 0 bases and the J gene lost 4 bases, with 9 bases spanning the gap. The CDR3 sequence: CASSQDGGVYGYTF. The DNA of the CDR3 is TGCGCCAGCAGCCAAGATGGGGGAGTCTATGGCTACACCTTC.

V gene TRBV6-1 combines with J gene TRBJ1-5; D gene ambiguous. The CDR3 sequence is 12 residues long. The V and J ends lost 6 bases and 5 bases respectively, with 8 bases between them. The germline V gene has CDR1 MNHNS and CDR2 SASEGT. DNA of the CDR3: TGTGCCAGCAGCCTTCCAGATCAGCCCCAGCATTTT. Protein sequence: CASSLPDQPQHF.